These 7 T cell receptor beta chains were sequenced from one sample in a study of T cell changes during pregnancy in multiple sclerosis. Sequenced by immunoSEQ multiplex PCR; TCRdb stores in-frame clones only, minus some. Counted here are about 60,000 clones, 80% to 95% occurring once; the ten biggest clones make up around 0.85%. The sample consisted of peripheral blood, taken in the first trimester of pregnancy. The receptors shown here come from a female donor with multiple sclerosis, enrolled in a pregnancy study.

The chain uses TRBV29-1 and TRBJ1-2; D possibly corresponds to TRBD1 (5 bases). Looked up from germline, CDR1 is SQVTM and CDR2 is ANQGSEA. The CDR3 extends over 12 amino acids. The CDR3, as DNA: TGCAGTGGGGCCGGGCTGGGCTATGGCTACACCTTC. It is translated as CSGAGLGYGYTF.

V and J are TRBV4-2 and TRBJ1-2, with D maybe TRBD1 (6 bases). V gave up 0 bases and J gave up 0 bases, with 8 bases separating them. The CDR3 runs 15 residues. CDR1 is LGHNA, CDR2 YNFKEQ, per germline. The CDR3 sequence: CASSQDHRANYGYTF. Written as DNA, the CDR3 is TGTGCCAGCAGCCAAGACCACAGGGCTAACTATGGCTACACCTTC.

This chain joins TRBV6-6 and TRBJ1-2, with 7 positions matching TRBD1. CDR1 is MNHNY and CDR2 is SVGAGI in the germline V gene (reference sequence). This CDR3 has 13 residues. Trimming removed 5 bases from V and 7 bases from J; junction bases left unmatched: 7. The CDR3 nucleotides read TGTGCCAGCAGTCCCCCCACAGGGGTTGGCTACACCTTC. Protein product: CASSPPTGVGYTF.

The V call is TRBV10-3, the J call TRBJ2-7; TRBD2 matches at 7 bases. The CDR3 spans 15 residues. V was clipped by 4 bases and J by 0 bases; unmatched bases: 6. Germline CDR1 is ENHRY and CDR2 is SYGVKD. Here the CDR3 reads CAISVPPGGSYEQYF. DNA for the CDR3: TGTGCCATCAGTGTTCCCCCGGGGGGCTCCTACGAGCAGTACTTC.

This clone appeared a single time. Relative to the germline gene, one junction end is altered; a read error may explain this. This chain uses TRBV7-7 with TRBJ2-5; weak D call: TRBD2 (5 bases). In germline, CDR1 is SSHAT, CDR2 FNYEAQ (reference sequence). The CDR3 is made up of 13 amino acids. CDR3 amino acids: CASSLSSVGTQYF. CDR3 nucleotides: TGTGCTAGCAGCTTAAGTAGCGTGGGGACCCAGTACTTC.

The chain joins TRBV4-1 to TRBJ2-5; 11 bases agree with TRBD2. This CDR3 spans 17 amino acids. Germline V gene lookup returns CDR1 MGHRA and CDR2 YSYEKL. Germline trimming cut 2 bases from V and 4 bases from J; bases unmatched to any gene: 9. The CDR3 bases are TGCGCCAGCAGCCAACGAGATGTAGCGGGGGGGCGAGAGACCCAGTACTTC. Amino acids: CASSQRDVAGGRETQYF.

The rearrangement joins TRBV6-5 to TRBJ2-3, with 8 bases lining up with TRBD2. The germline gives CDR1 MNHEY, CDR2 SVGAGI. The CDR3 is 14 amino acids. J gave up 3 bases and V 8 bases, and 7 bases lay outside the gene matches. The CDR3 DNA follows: TGTGCCAGCCGATCGGGGGGGCCTACAGATACGCAGTATTTT. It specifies CASRSGGPTDTQYF.